This TCR beta chain was identified in a study of blood T cell repertoires in COVID-19. The V gene end was trimmed by 4 bases and the J gene end by 6 bases; junction bases not matched to a gene: 6. The CDR3 sequence is 13 residues long. Germline V gives CDR1 LNHDA, CDR2 SQIVND (reference sequence). Method: immunoSEQ multiplex PCR; TCRdb's copy keeps in-frame clones and lacks some. The sample contains about 250,000 clones, around 84% of which appear only once. The chain recombines TRBV19 with TRBJ2-7; the match to TRBD1 covers 7 bases. This TCR was recovered from a man aged 35-49 years who had been exposed to COVID-19. Sequenced material: PBMCs or T cells enriched from blood (not recorded which). CDR3 DNA: TGTGCCAGTAGTACCGACAGGGCCAGCGAGCAGTACTTC. Protein: CASSTDRASEQYF.